This T cell receptor beta chain came from a study of OX40 agonist ivuxolimab in advanced cancers. Overall study findings and caveats: Both blood CD4+ and CD8+ T cells showed clonal growth by week 6 at 0.1 to 3.0 mg/kg.

This clone was observed a single time. Its antigen is not known. Assay used: immunoSEQ multiplex PCR; TCRdb lists only in-frame clones, some missing. The table includes about 16,000 clones, about four fifths detected once. The sequenced sample was CD4+ or CD8+ T cells sorted from blood, obtained in a trial of the OX40 agonist ivuxolimab. The origin of this receptor is an adult with an advanced solid tumor such as melanoma, head and neck, liver or kidney cancer.

The CDR3 protein is CASSQGGTGYEQYF. The CDR3 nucleotides are TGCGCCAGCAGCCAGGGGGGGACAGGGTACGAGCAGTACTTC. The genes are TRBV4-1 and TRBJ2-7; 9 nucleotides match TRBD1. V lost 3 bases to trimming and J lost 4 bases; unmatched junction nucleotides: 4. Germline CDR1 and CDR2: MGHRA and YSYEKL. This CDR3 has 14 residues.